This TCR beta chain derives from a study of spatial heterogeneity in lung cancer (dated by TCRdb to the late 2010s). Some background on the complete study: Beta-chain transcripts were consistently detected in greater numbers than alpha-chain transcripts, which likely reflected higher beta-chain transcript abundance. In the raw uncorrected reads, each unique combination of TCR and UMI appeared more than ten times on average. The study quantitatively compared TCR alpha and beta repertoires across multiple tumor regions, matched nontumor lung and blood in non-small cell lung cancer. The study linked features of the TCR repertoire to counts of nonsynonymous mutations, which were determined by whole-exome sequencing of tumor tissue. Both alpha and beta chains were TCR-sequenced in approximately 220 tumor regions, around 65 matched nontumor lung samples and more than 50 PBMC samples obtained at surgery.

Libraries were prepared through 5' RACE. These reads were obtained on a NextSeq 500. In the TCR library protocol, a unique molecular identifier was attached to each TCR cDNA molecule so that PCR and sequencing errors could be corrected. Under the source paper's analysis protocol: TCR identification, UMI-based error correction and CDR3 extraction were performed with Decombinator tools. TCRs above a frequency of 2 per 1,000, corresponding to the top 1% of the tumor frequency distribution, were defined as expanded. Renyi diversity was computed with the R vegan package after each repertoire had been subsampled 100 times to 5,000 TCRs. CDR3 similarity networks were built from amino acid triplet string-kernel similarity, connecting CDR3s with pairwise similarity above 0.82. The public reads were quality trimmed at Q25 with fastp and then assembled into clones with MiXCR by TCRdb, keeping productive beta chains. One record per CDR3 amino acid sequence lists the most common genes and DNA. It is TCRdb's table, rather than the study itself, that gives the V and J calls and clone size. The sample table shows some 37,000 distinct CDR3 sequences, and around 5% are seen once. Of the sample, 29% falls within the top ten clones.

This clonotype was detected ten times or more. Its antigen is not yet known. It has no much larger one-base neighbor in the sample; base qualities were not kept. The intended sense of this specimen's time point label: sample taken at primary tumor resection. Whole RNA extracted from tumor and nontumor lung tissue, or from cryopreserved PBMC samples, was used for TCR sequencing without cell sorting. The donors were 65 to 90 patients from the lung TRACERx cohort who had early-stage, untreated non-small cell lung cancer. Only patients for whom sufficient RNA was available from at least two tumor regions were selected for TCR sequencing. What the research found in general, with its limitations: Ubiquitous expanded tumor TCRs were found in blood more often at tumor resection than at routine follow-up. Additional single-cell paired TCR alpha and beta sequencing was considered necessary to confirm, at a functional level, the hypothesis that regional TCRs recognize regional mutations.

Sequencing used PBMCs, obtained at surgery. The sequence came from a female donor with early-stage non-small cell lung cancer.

The CDR3 region: CASSLGASASEQFF. Here is the DNA: TGTGCCAGCAGCTTAGGAGCTAGCGCGAGTGAGCAGTTCTTC. The rearrangement combines TRBV7-8 with TRBJ2-1; the D region possibly corresponds to TRBD2 (6 bases align). The germline V gene supplies CDR1 SGHVS and CDR2 FQNEAQ. V lost 1 base and J lost 9 bases; the stretch between them is 13 bases long. The CDR3, from cysteine to phenylalanine, totals 14 residues. Here the CDR3 DNA is all that survives: 42 bases in frame from base 1.